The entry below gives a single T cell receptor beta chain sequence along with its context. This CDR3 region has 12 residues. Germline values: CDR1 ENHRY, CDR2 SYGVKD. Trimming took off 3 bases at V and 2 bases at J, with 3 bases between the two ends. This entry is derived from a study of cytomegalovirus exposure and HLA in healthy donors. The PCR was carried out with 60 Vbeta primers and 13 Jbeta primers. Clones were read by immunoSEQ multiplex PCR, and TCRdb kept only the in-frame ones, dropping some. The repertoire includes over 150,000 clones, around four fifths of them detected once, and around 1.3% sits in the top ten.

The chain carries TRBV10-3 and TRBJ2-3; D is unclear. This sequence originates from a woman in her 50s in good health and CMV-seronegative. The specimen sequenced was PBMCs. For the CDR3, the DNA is TGTGCCATCAGTGACTCCACAGATACGCAGTATTTT. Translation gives CAISDSTDTQYF.